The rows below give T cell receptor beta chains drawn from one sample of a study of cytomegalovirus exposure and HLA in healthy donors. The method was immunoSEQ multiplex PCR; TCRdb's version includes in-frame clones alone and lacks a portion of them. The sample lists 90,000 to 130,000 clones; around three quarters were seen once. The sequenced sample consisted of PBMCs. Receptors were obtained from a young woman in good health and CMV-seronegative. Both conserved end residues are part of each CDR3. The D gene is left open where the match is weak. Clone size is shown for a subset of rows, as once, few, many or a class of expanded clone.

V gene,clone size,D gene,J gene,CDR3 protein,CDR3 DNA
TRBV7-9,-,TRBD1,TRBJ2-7,CASSPQLTRDRVAYEQYF,TGTGCCAGCAGCCCCCAACTTACCCGGGACAGGGTGGCCTACGAGCAGTACTTC
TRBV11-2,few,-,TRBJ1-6,CASSPAQGSSYNSPLHF,TGTGCCAGCAGCCCCGCCCAGGGGAGCTCCTATAATTCACCCCTCCACTTT
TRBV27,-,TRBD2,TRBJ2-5,CASRIAGGRETQYF,TGTGCCAGCAGGATAGCGGGGGGGCGAGAGACCCAGTACTTC
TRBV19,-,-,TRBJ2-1,CASSPRGYEQFF,TGTGCCAGTAGTCCCAGGGGTTATGAGCAGTTCTTC
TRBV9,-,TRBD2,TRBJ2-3,CASSLRDYTDTQYF,TGTGCCAGCAGCCTCCGGGACTACACAGATACGCAGTATTTT
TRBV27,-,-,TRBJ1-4,CASSPRGGQGEKLFF,TGTGCCAGCAGTCCGCGAGGTGGTCAGGGTGAAAAACTGTTTTTT
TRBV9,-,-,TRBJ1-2,CASSPLSGVPPNGYTF,TGTGCCAGCAGCCCATTAAGCGGGGTCCCCCCAAATGGCTACACCTTC
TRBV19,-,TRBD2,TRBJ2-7,CASSVGTTSYEQYF,TGTGCCAGTAGTGTCGGGACTACCTCCTACGAGCAGTACTTC
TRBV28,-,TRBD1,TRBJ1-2,CASIPGGAHYGYTF,TGTGCCAGTATCCCAGGGGGCGCCCACTATGGCTACACCTTC
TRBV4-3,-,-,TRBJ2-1,CASSQESEPSSYNEQFF,TGCGCCAGCAGCCAAGAGAGCGAACCTAGCTCCTACAATGAGCAGTTCTTC
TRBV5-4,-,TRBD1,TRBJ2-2,CASRTGQMNTGELFF,TGTGCCAGCAGGACGGGACAGATGAACACCGGGGAGCTGTTTTTT
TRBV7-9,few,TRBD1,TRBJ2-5,CASSPTGAGGAETQYF,TGTGCCAGCAGCCCTACGGGGGCAGGGGGCGCGGAGACCCAGTACTTC
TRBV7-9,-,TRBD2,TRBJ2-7,CASSSGGRNEQYF,TGTGCCAGCAGCTCCGGCGGGAGGAACGAGCAGTACTTC
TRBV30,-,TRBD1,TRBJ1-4,CAWTRDRDEKLFF,TGTGCCTGGACCAGAGACAGGGATGAAAAACTGTTTTTT
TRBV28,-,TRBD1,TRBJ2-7,CASSPRQGSYEQYF,TGTGCCAGCAGTCCTAGACAGGGCTCCTACGAGCAGTACTTC
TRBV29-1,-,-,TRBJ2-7,CSVEGQNRPYEQYF,TGCAGCGTTGAAGGTCAGAACAGACCCTACGAGCAGTACTTC
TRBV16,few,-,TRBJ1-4,CASSQFQTTNEKLFF,TGTGCCAGCAGCCAATTCCAGACAACTAATGAAAAACTGTTTTTT
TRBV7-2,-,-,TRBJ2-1,CASSFTYNEQFF,TGTGCCAGCAGCTTCACTTACAATGAGCAGTTCTTC
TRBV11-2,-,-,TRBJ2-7,CASSLAASWSYEQYF,TGTGCCAGCAGCTTAGCGGCTAGCTGGTCCTACGAGCAGTACTTC
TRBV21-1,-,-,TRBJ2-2,CASSKTVRRTGELFF,TGTGCCAGCAGCAAAACAGTTCGACGCACCGGGGAGCTGTTTTTT
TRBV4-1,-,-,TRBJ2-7,CASSQVWADSSYEQYF,TGCGCCAGCAGCCAAGTATGGGCGGACTCCTCCTACGAGCAGTACTTC
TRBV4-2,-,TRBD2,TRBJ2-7,CASSQGAGGELRQVF,TGTGCCAGCAGCCAAGGAGCGGGGGGCGAACTTCGGCAAGTCTTC
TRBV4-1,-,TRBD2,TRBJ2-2,CASSLSTSGGAPGELFF,TGCGCCAGCAGCCTCAGCACTAGCGGGGGGGCCCCCGGGGAGCTGTTTTTT
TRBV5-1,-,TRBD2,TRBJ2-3,CASSWTSGGDTQYF,TGCGCCAGCAGCTGGACTAGCGGGGGTGATACGCAGTATTTT
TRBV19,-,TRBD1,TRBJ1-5,CASSITGVDQPQHF,TGTGCCAGTAGTATTACAGGGGTCGATCAGCCCCAGCATTTT
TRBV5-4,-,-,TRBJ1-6,CASSLAGGEVSPLHF,TGTGCCAGCAGCTTGGCGGGAGGGGAGGTTTCACCCCTCCACTTT
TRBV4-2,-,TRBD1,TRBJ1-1,CASSQVGGQGLTEAFF,TGTGCCAGCAGCCAAGTGGGGGGACAGGGGTTAACTGAAGCTTTCTTT
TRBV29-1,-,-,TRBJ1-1,CSVKKQQKTANTEAFF,TGCAGCGTGAAAAAACAACAAAAGACAGCGAACACTGAAGCTTTCTTT
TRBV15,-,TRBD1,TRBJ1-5,CATSSALTGPGSNQPQHF,TGTGCCACCAGCAGTGCACTGACAGGGCCAGGGAGCAATCAGCCCCAGCATTTT
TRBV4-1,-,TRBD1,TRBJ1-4,CASSRVLTGGNEKLFF,TGCGCCAGCAGCCGCGTACTGACAGGGGGAAATGAAAAACTGTTTTTT
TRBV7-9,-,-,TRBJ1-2,CASSLSIEGLYGYTF,TGTGCCAGCAGCTTAAGTATAGAGGGATTGTATGGCTACACCTTC
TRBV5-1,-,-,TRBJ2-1,CASSAGTRQYNEQFF,TGCGCCAGCAGCGCCGGAACGCGACAATACAATGAGCAGTTCTTC
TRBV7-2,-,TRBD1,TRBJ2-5,CASSLVDRAQETQYF,TGTGCCAGCAGCTTAGTCGACAGGGCCCAAGAGACCCAGTACTTC
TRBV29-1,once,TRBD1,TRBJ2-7,CSVAGTGASEQYF,TGCAGCGTTGCCGGGACAGGGGCGTCCGAGCAGTACTTC
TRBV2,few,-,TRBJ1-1,CASSARRTEAFF,TGTGCCAGCAGTGCTAGGCGTACTGAAGCTTTCTTT
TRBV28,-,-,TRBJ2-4,CASSLGLRQYF,TGTGCCAGCAGTTTAGGTTTGAGGCAGTACTTC
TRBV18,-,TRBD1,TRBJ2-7,CASSPGTGSTYEQYF,TGTGCCAGCTCACCTGGGACAGGGAGTACCTACGAGCAGTACTTC
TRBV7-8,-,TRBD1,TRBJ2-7,CASSFLGTGSYEQYF,TGTGCCAGCAGCTTCTTAGGGACAGGCTCCTACGAGCAGTACTTC
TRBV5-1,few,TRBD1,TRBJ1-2,CASRTGTANYGYTF,TGCGCCAGCAGAACCGGGACAGCTAACTATGGCTACACCTTC
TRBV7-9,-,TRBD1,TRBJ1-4,CASSPPGTATNEKLFF,TGTGCCAGCAGCCCCCCTGGGACAGCAACTAATGAAAAACTGTTTTTT
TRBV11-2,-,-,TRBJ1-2,CASSLSGPDVNYGYTF,TGTGCCAGCAGCTTATCAGGCCCCGATGTTAACTATGGCTACACCTTC
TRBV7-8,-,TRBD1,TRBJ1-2,CASSSTGGYGYTF,TGTGCCAGCAGCTCGACAGGGGGCTATGGCTACACCTTC
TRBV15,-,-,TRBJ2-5,CATTRELKETQYF,TGTGCCACCACTCGTGAGTTAAAAGAGACCCAGTACTTC
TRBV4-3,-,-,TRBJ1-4,CASSQDPGGWEKLFF,TGCGCCAGCAGCCAAGATCCGGGGGGCTGGGAAAAACTGTTTTTT
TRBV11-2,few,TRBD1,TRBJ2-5,CASSPDRGQETQYF,TGTGCCAGCAGTCCGGACAGGGGGCAAGAGACCCAGTACTTC
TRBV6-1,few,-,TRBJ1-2,CASSEYGSSNYGYTF,TGTGCCAGCAGTGAATACGGGAGTTCTAACTATGGCTACACCTTC
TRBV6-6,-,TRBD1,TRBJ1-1,CASSDRAPGPEAFF,TGTGCCAGCAGCGACAGGGCCCCGGGCCCTGAAGCTTTCTTT
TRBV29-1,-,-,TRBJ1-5,CSVGDQPQHF,TGCAGCGTTGGAGATCAGCCCCAGCATTTT
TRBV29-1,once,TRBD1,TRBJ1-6,CSVLGTEDNSPLHF,TGCAGCGTTCTAGGGACAGAAGATAATTCACCCCTCCACTTT
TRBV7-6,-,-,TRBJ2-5,CASSLGWDNQETQYF,TGTGCCAGCAGCTTAGGTTGGGACAACCAGGAGACCCAGTACTTC
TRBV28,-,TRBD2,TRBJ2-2,CASRVTSGGIANTGELFF,TGTGCCAGCCGCGTGACTAGCGGGGGGATTGCGAACACCGGGGAGCTGTTTTTT
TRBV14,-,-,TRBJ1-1,CASSQDQWAFWRAYNTEAFF,TGTGCCAGCAGCCAAGATCAATGGGCTTTTTGGAGGGCTTACAACACTGAAGCTTTCTTT
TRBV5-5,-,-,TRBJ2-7,CASSSSSYEQYF,TGTGCCAGCAGCTCGAGCTCCTACGAGCAGTACTTC
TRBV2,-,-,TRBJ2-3,CASSWVGGLDTQYF,TGTGCCAGCAGCTGGGTCGGGGGGCTGGATACGCAGTATTTT
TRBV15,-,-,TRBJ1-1,CATSRNPEGNTEAFF,TGTGCCACCAGCAGAAACCCAGAGGGAAACACTGAAGCTTTCTTT
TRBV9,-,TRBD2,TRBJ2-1,CASTTSGRGNEQFF,TGTGCCAGCACGACTAGCGGGAGAGGCAATGAGCAGTTCTTC
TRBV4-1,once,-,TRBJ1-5,CASSQEGLGGQPQHF,TGCGCCAGCAGCCAAGAGGGACTTGGCGGTCAGCCCCAGCATTTT
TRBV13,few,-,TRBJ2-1,CASSFGGGEQFF,TGTGCCAGCAGCTTCGGGGGAGGTGAGCAGTTCTTC
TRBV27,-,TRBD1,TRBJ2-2,CASSLQGARAGELFF,TGTGCCAGCAGTTTACAGGGGGCAAGAGCCGGGGAGCTGTTTTTT
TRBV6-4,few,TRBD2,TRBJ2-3,CASSATSGGATDTQYF,TGTGCCAGCAGTGCGACTAGCGGGGGGGCCACAGATACGCAGTATTTT